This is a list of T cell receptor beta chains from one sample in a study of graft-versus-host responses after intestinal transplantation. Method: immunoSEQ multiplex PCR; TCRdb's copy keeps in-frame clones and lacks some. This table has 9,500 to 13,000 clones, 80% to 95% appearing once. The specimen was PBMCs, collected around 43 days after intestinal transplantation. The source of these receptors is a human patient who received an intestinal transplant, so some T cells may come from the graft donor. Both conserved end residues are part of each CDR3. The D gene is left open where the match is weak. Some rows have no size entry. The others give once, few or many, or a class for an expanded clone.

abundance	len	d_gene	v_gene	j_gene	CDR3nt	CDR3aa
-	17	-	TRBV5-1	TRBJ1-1	TGCGCCAGCAGCTTACAGGGATCGTTGGGCTCTGGGACTGAAGCTTTCTTT	CASSLQGSLGSGTEAFF
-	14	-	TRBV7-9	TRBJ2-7	TGTGCCAGCAGCCCCCCCCAGGTAACCTACGAGCAGTACTTC	CASSPPQVTYEQYF
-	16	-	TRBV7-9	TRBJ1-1	TGTGCCAGCAGCCCCATTTGGACCGAATGGGACACTGAAGCTTTCTTT	CASSPIWTEWDTEAFF
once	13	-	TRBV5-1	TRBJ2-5	TGCGCCAGCAGCCCGGGGCTAGGAGAGACCCAGTACTTC	CASSPGLGETQYF
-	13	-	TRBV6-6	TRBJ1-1	TGTGCCAGCAGTTACGACCAAAGGGGTGAAGCTTTCTTT	CASSYDQRGEAFF
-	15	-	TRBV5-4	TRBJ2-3	TGTGCCAGCAGCTTGTCAGGGGGGGGCACAGATACGCAGTATTTT	CASSLSGGGTDTQYF
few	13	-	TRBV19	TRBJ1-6	TGTGCCAGTAGCGGGGCGGGTAATTCACCCCTCCACTTT	CASSGAGNSPLHF
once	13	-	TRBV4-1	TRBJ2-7	TGCGCCAGCAGCCAAACGGGGAAATACGAGCAGTACTTC	CASSQTGKYEQYF
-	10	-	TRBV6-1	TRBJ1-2	TGTGCCAGCAGTTATTATGGCTACACCTTC	CASSYYGYTF
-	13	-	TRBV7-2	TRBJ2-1	TGTGCCAGCAGACTTACAGGGTGGAATGAGCAGTTCTTC	CASRLTGWNEQFF
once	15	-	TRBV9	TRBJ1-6	TGTGCCAGCAGCGTAGAACCAGGGCTGGGGTCACCCCTCCACTTT	CASSVEPGLGSPLHF
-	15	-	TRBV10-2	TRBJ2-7	TGCGCCAGCAGTGAGGGGACCGTGGGGTCCTACGAGCAGTACTTC	CASSEGTVGSYEQYF
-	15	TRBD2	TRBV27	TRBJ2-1	TGTGCCACCCGAGCGGGGGGGAGCTCCTACAATGAGCAGTTCTTC	CATRAGGSSYNEQFF
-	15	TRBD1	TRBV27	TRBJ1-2	TGTGCCAGCAGTCGCGACCGGGACAGGGTGACCGGCTACACCTTC	CASSRDRDRVTGYTF
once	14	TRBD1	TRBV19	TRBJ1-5	TGTGCCAGTAGGGTCGGACAGGTTTCGCAGCCCCAGCATTTT	CASRVGQVSQPQHF
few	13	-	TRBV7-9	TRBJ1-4	TGTGCCAGCAGCGGAAAGGCTAATGAAAAACTGTTTTTT	CASSGKANEKLFF
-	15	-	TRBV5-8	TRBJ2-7	TGTGCCAGCAGCTTGGGGGGCCCGGTAGACTACGAGCAGTACTTC	CASSLGGPVDYEQYF